These 15 T cell receptor beta chains were all obtained from the same sample, sequenced in a study of blood T cell repertoires in COVID-19. This table comes from immunoSEQ multiplex PCR, and its TCRdb copy is limited to in-frame clones, with some not included. This table has over 95,000 clones, approximately 85% appearing once. Sequenced: peripheral blood. These receptors all come from a woman aged 80 or over with active or convalescent COVID-19.

The chain couples TRBV2 to TRBJ2-3, with 8 nucleotides matching TRBD2. After removal of 4 bases from V and 1 base from J, the junction contained 7 bases not matched to a gene. The CDR3 has 16 amino acids. The germline V gene encodes CDR1 SNHLY and CDR2 FYNNEI. CDR3 nucleotides: TGTGCCAGCAGTGTAATCCGGACTAGCCGCACAGATACGCAGTATTTT. Protein: CASSVIRTSRTDTQYF.

V usage is TRBV6-5 and J usage is TRBJ1-5; weak D call: TRBD1 (6 bases). Trimming removed 5 bases from V and 6 bases from J, with 17 bases in between. Germline CDR1 reads MNHEY; CDR2 reads SVGAGI. The CDR3 is 15 amino acids. DNA of the CDR3: TGTGCCAGCAGTCGGGGGGCTAATAATTTTCAGCCCCAGCATTTT. Residues: CASSRGANNFQPQHF.

This clone was picked up a small number of times. The chain has TRBV6-1 and TRBJ1-2; D is ambiguous. Germline assignment: CDR1 MNHNS and CDR2 SASEGT. This CDR3 is 15 amino acids long. V shed 1 base and J shed 2 bases, with 11 bases lying between them. The CDR3 DNA sequence: TGTGCCAGCAGTGAAGGTATAGGGAGGAACTATGGCTACACCTTC. Amino acids: CASSEGIGRNYGYTF.

This chain joins TRBV5-1 and TRBJ1-3; TRBD1 matches at 7 bases. The CDR3 covers 15 residues. Germline loops: CDR1 SGHRS, CDR2 YFSETQ. J gave up 6 bases and V 0 bases, and 6 bases lay outside the gene matches. This CDR3 reads CASSLDGDSLNTIYF. CDR3 coding DNA: TGCGCCAGCAGCTTGGACGGGGACAGCCTAAACACCATATATTTT.

The chain carries TRBV9 and TRBJ1-5; possibly TRBD1 for D (6 bases). Germline lookup yields CDR1 SGDLS and CDR2 YYNGEE. The CDR3 spans 16 residues. Trimming pared 0 bases from V and 5 bases from J, leaving 15 bases between. The CDR3 loop is CASSVEGRGYHQPQHF. CDR3 bases: TGTGCCAGCAGCGTAGAGGGCAGGGGCTATCATCAGCCCCAGCATTTT.

The chain uses TRBV5-6 and TRBJ2-4; TRBD2 matches 9 bases. The CDR3 consists of 14 residues. Germline V gene sequence: CDR1 SGHDT, CDR2 YYEEEE. The V segment lost 4 bases and the J segment 9 bases; nucleotides outside the gene matches: 8. As DNA, the CDR3 is TGTGCCAGCAGCGGGGGACTAGCCGTAGGCATTCAGTACTTC. It encodes CASSGGLAVGIQYF.

The chain links TRBV27 to TRBJ2-1; TRBD1 aligns across 8 bases. CDR3 length equals 15 residues. CDR1 and CDR2 (germline): MNHEY, SMNVEV (reference sequence). V lost 5 bases and J lost 3; bases outside the gene matches: 6. In DNA, the CDR3 is TGTGCCAGCAGTGTGGGACAGGCTTTCTACAATGAGCAGTTCTTC. It translates to CASSVGQAFYNEQFF.

This clone appeared a few times. V gene TRBV24-1 combines with J gene TRBJ2-3, with a weak D call TRBD1 (7 bases). Trimming removed 3 bases at V and 6 bases at J, with 18 bases between. The CDR3 extends over 16 amino acids. Germline lookup yields CDR1 KGHDR and CDR2 SFDVKD. The CDR3 bases are TGTGCCACCAGTGATCCTGCGGGACAGAAAAGGGATACGCAGTATTTT. Translating gives CATSDPAGQKRDTQYF.

As DNA, the CDR3 is TGTGCCAACATACAGGGCATATATGGCTACACCTTC. This encodes CANIQGIYGYTF. The V call is TRBV2, the J call TRBJ1-2; D is possibly TRBD1 (6 bases). The ends were cut back, 10 bases at V and 5 bases at J, with 14 bases in the middle. Germline CDR1 reads SNHLY; CDR2 reads FYNNEI. The CDR3 consists of 12 residues.

The J gene is TRBJ1-1, the V gene TRBV28; no clear D gene. Per the germline V gene, CDR1 is MDHEN and CDR2 is SYDVKM. This CDR3 contains 14 residues. V was clipped by 5 bases and J by 3 bases, with 13 bases between them. The CDR3 DNA sequence: TGTGCCAGCAGTACAGCGGGCCATTACACTGAAGCTTTCTTT. As protein: CASSTAGHYTEAFF.

This rearrangement joins TRBV3-1 (or the pseudogene TRBV3-2) to TRBJ2-1; 13 bases match TRBD2. Germline values: CDR1 LGHDT, CDR2 YNNKEL (reference sequence). The V segment lost 5 bases and the J segment 7 bases; nucleotides outside the gene matches: 11. This CDR3 is built from 17 residues. The CDR3 coding sequence is TGTGCCAGCAGCTCCCGGACTAGCGGGAGCGGGATAAATGAGCAGTTCTTC. Amino acids: CASSSRTSGSGINEQFF.

This chain joins TRBV24-1 and TRBJ2-3; D is unclear. CDR3 size: 14 residues. V gave up 4 bases and J gave up 8 bases, with 15 bases separating them. CDR1 is KGHDR, CDR2 SFDVKD, per germline. CDR3 bases: TGTGCCACCAGTGAAGATGAGACACTCGGTACGCAGTATTTT. It codes for CATSEDETLGTQYF.

The genes are TRBV25-1 and TRBJ2-7; weak D call: TRBD1 (5 bases). The CDR3 loop spans 13 amino acids. Germline values: CDR1 MGHDK, CDR2 SYGVNS. Trimming took 5 bases from V and 0 from J, leaving 8 bases between them. The CDR3 protein is CASSLTDSYEQYF. The CDR3 DNA follows: TGTGCCAGCAGTCTGACAGACTCCTACGAGCAGTACTTC.

The V gene is TRBV7-8, the J gene TRBJ2-2; no clear D. The V end was cut by 4 bases, the J end by 5 bases, with 17 bases between. CDR3 length: 16 amino acids. CDR1 is SGHVS, CDR2 FQNEAQ, per germline. CDR3 sequence (DNA): TGTGCCAGCAGCTCCCGGGTATTTGATAAGACCGGGGAGCTGTTTTTT. It is translated as CASSSRVFDKTGELFF.

The table lists this clone with a few counts. This chain links TRBV20-1 with TRBJ2-1, with 8 bases that match TRBD2. Germline CDR1 and CDR2: DFQATT and SNEGSKA (reference sequence). J gave up 3 bases and V 3 bases, and 10 bases lay outside the gene matches. The CDR3 is 16 residues long. For the CDR3, the DNA is TGCAGTGCTAGTTACGAACTAGCGGATTTCTACAATGAGCAGTTCTTC. Protein: CSASYELADFYNEQFF.